The subject of this entry is one T cell receptor beta chain. The target antigen is unknown. PCR used 60 Vbeta primers and 13 Jbeta primers. The assay was immunoSEQ multiplex PCR, and TCRdb's table has in-frame clones only and misses some. The data show 100,000 to 150,000 clones, 73% seen once. In germline, CDR1 is SGHAT, CDR2 FQNNGV. V lost 6 bases, J lost 7 bases, and 9 bases stayed unmatched. This CDR3 contains 14 residues. These data originate in a study of cytomegalovirus exposure and HLA in healthy donors. Overall study results and limits: Many donors carried some public TCRs, although rarity characterized most TCR sequences. The study flagged 150 to 200 TCR beta chains as cytomegalovirus-associated.

This TCR derives from a man between 60 and 70 years old in good health and CMV-seropositive. The sequenced material came from PBMCs. The chain joins TRBV11-2 to TRBJ2-7; TRBD2 aligns across 10 bases. Written as DNA, the CDR3 is TGTGCCAGCAGACCCAGCGGGGGGGCCGAAGAGCAGTACTTC. Its protein product is CASRPSGGAEEQYF.